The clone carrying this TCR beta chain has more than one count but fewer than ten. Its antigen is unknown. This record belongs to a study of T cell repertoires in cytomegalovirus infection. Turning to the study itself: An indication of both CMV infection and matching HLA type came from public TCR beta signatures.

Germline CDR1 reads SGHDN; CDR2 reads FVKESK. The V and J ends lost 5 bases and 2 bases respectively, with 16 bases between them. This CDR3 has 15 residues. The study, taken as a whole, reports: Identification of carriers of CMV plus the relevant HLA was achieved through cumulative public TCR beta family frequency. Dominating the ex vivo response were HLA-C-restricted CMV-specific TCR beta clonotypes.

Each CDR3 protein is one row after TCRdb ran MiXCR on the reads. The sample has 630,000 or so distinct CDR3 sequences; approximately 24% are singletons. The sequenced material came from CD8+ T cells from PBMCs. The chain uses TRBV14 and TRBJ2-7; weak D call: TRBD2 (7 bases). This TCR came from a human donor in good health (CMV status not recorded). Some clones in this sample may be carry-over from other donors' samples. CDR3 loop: CASSGNREGPYEQYF. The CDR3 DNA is TGTGCCAGCAGCGGGAACAGGGAGGGCCCCTACGAGCAGTACTTC.